The clone carrying this T cell receptor (beta chain) was seen a few times. The V end lost 2 bases, the J end lost 8 bases, and 12 bases lay between the germline ends. Germline CDR1 reads MNHEY; CDR2 reads SVGAGI. The CDR3 contains 14 residues. This sample was included in a study of brain metastases from non-small cell lung cancer. Measured with immunoSEQ multiplex PCR; TCRdb has only the in-frame clones, and not every one. The table includes about 2,000 clones, 70% to 90% detected once. The rearrangement joins TRBV6-5 to TRBJ2-2; D may correspond to TRBD1 or TRBD2 (5 bases each). The material sequenced was primary lung tumor tissue. The sequence was obtained from a donor aged 40 or over with non-small cell lung cancer. The CDR3 nucleotides are TGTGCCAGCAGTTACACAACGTGGGGGGGGGAGCTGTTTTTT. The encoded protein is CASSYTTWGGELFF.